This entry lists 5 T cell receptor beta chains sequenced from one sample in a study of CD8 T cells in ankylosing spondylitis. TCRdb ran MiXCR on the 5' RACE reads and lists one entry per CDR3 protein. Of approximately 350,000 distinct CDR3 sequences listed, roughly 14% were seen once; the top ten hold 1.1%. Sequencing used blood, either unsorted or a sorted T cell fraction (not recorded which). Every receptor here comes from a male donor with ankylosing spondylitis or in good health (not recorded which).

The chain carries TRBV6-5 and TRBJ2-3; 12 bases align to TRBD2. With 4 bases clipped from V and 3 bases from J, the junction kept 8 bases outside the gene matches. This CDR3 is 17 amino acids long. Germline CDR1 MNHEY, CDR2 SVGAGI. CDR3: CASSLTSGSQGTDTQYF. DNA of the CDR3: TGTGCCAGCAGTTTGACTAGCGGGAGTCAGGGAACAGATACGCAGTATTTT.

The chain uses TRBV7-2 and TRBJ2-4; D may correspond to TRBD1 or TRBD2 (6 bases each). CDR1 SGHTA and CDR2 FQGNSA come from the germline V gene. The CDR3 contains 14 residues. The V end was cut by 4 bases, the J end by 8 bases, with 15 bases between. CDR3 in DNA: TGTGCCAGCAGCTCGGGGGCCCCATGGGACATTCAGTACTTC. Protein product: CASSSGAPWDIQYF.

In this sample, this clonotype turned up a few times. The chain employs TRBV5-6 and TRBJ2-1; D is unclear. There are 14 residues in the CDR3. The V gene lost 2 bases and the J gene lost 3 bases, with 9 bases spanning the gap. From germline, CDR1 is SGHDT and CDR2 YYEEEE. The CDR3 DNA reads TGTGCCAGCAGCTTACCGGCCCTCTACAATGAGCAGTTCTTC. Protein: CASSLPALYNEQFF. Full variable domain (missing parts from reference TRBV5-6 and TRBJ2-1): DAGVTQSPTHLIKTRGQQVTLRCSPKSGHDTVSWYQQALGQGPQFIFQYYEEEERQRGNFPDRFSGHQFPNYSSELNVNALLLGDSALYLCASSLPALYNEQFFGPGTRLTVL.

Here the CDR3 reads CASSLDRRETQYF. The CDR3 bases are TGTGCCAGCAGCTTAGACCGGAGGGAGACCCAGTACTTC. The V and J genes are TRBV11-2 and TRBJ2-5; weak D call: TRBD2 (5 bases). The CDR3 is 13 amino acids. Deletions cut 0 bases from V and 5 bases from J, with 7 bases between. Per germline, CDR1 SGHAT and CDR2 FQNNGV.

The chain couples TRBV5-3 to TRBJ2-3; TRBD2 aligns across 13 bases. Being an ORF, TRBV5-3 has a function that is uncertain. V shed 9 bases, J shed 2 bases, and the junction held 9 bases outside the gene matches. The length of the CDR3 is 16 residues. The CDR3 region is CAMSRGLAGDTDTQYF. CDR3 in DNA: TGTGCCATGAGCCGCGGACTAGCGGGAGACACAGATACGCAGTATTTT.